These 24 T cell receptor beta chains originate from one sample sequenced in a study of blood T cell repertoires in COVID-19. The protocol was immunoSEQ multiplex PCR, while the TCRdb copy is restricted to in-frame clones and leaves out a portion. The sample carries about 220,000 clones, approximately 81% recorded once. The sequenced material came from peripheral blood. The source is a woman aged 55-70 years who had recovered from COVID-19.

The V gene is TRBV2, the J gene TRBJ1-2; the D is unclear. CDR3 length: 14 residues. The germline V and J ends were trimmed by 0 bases and 4 bases, with 9 bases remaining between them. CDR1 SNHLY and CDR2 FYNNEI come from the germline V gene. The CDR3 loop is CASSEAPNGYGYTF. The CDR3 DNA reads TGTGCCAGCAGTGAAGCGCCGAACGGCTATGGCTACACCTTC.

The rearrangement uses TRBV2 and TRBJ1-6; D is undetermined. This CDR3 is 17 amino acids long. The germline gives CDR1 SNHLY, CDR2 FYNNEI. V shed 6 bases and J shed 4 bases, with 19 bases lying between them. CDR3 coding DNA: TGTGCCAGCAGCCTCGACACCGGAACACTTTATAATTCACCCCTCCACTTT. Translating it yields CASSLDTGTLYNSPLHF.

This chain connects TRBV20-1 to TRBJ2-2, with TRBD2 identical over 9 bases. Germline lookup yields CDR1 DFQATT and CDR2 SNEGSKA (reference sequence). The CDR3 is 16 residues long. V dropped 6 bases and J dropped 4; count of bases not matched to a gene: 12. The CDR3 region has the DNA TGCAGTGCAAGTTCGGGGCGGGGGGGCCGCACCGGGGAGCTGTTTTTT. Its translation: CSASSGRGGRTGELFF.

The chain joins TRBV7-3 to TRBJ2-5, with 8 nucleotides matching TRBD2. The V and J ends lost 7 bases and 5 bases, in that order; junction bases with no gene match: 15. CDR1 is SGHTA, CDR2 FQGTGA, per germline. The CDR3 spans 16 residues. This CDR3 reads CASTPGAGGATETQYF. The CDR3 DNA follows: TGTGCCAGCACACCCGGGGCCGGGGGGGCCACGGAGACCCAGTACTTC.

The gene calls are TRBV2 and TRBJ2-1; D might be TRBD2 (6 bases). The CDR3 sequence is 13 residues long. V lost 1 base to trimming and J lost 10 bases, with 11 bases between them. Germline lookup yields CDR1 SNHLY and CDR2 FYNNEI. This CDR3 reads CASSEDTGDEQFF. Written as DNA, the CDR3 is TGTGCCAGCAGTGAAGATACGGGGGACGAGCAGTTCTTC. Full variable domain (outside the CDR3, taken from reference TRBV2 and TRBJ2-1): EPEVTQTPSHQVTQMGQEVILRCVPISNHLYFYWYRQILGQKVEFLVSFYNNEISEKSEIFDDQFSVERPDGSNFTLKIRSTKLEDSAMYFCASSEDTGDEQFFGPGTRLTVL.

The chain carries TRBV29-1 and TRBJ2-1, with TRBD2 matching over 11 bases. CDR3 length equals 17 residues. Germline CDR1 reads SQVTM; CDR2 reads ANQGSEA. J was trimmed by 3 bases and V by 4 bases; bases with no gene match: 11. CDR3 sequence reads: CSVAGLAGGFIYNEQFF. The DNA of the CDR3 is TGCAGCGTTGCTGGTCTAGCGGGGGGCTTCATCTACAATGAGCAGTTCTTC.

The chain links TRBV4-2 to TRBJ1-2; no definite D call. The CDR3 is 14 residues long. V was cut by 1 base and J by 1 base, with 7 bases left in between. Germline V gene data show CDR1 as LGHNA and CDR2 as YNFKEQ. CDR3 residues: CASSQVPDNYGYTF. The CDR3 DNA is TGTGCCAGCAGCCAAGTCCCAGATAACTATGGCTACACCTTC.

The chain links TRBV6-5 to TRBJ2-1, with 7 bases matching TRBD1. In germline, CDR1 is MNHEY, CDR2 SVGAGI. J gave up 4 bases and V 2 bases, and 2 bases lay outside the gene matches. The length of the CDR3 is 14 residues. This CDR3 reads CASSYRGRYNEQFF. CDR3 DNA sequence: TGTGCCAGCAGTTACAGGGGGCGGTACAATGAGCAGTTCTTC.

The genes are TRBV6-2 or TRBV6-3 and TRBJ1-3, with TRBD1 matching 8 bases. The V gene end was trimmed by 6 bases and the J gene end by 0 bases; junction bases not matched to a gene: 4. The CDR3 consists of 15 residues. Germline loops: CDR1 MNHEY, CDR2 SVGEGT. The CDR3 DNA follows: TGTGCCAGCAGCGACAGGGGAAGCTCTGGAAACACCATATATTTT. This codes for CASSDRGSSGNTIYF.

The CDR3 sequence: CASSSQMGQAEKLFF. In DNA form, the CDR3 reads TGTGCCAGCAGCTCCCAGATGGGACAGGCAGAAAAACTGTTTTTT. This chain joins TRBV5-5 and TRBJ1-4, with 8 nucleotides matching TRBD1. The CDR3 consists of 15 residues. V gave up 3 bases and J gave up 8 bases; unmatched junction bases: 9. Germline CDR1 and CDR2: SGHKS and YYEKEE (reference sequence). Drawing the rest from reference TRBV5-5 and TRBJ1-4, the complete variable domain is DAGVTQSPTHLIKTRGQQVTLRCSPISGHKSVSWYQQVLGQGPQFIFQYYEKEERGRGNFPDRFSARQFPNYSSELNVNALLLGDSALYLCASSSQMGQAEKLFFGSGTQLSVL.

This clone has only a few counts. The chain combines TRBV5-6 with TRBJ1-5, with TRBD1 matching over 7 bases. CDR3 length: 15 amino acids. Losses at the gene ends were 4 bases for V and 1 base for J; bases not matched to a gene: 5. CDR1 is SGHDT and CDR2 is YYEEEE in the germline V gene. The DNA for the CDR3 is TGTGCCAGCAGCCGCACAGGGGCGAGCAATCAGCCCCAGCATTTT. Translated: CASSRTGASNQPQHF.

As concerns this clone: Within the sample, other DNA sequences also encode this same CDR3. This chain links TRBV11-2 with TRBJ2-6; D not certain. The CDR3 extends over 14 amino acids. Trimming took off 4 bases at V and 1 base at J, with 5 bases between the two ends. Germline V lookup: CDR1 SGHAT, CDR2 FQNNGV. The CDR3 loop reads CASSSLSGANVLTF. The CDR3 DNA reads TGTGCCAGCAGCTCCCTATCTGGGGCCAACGTCCTGACTTTC.

A note on this clone: Germline is not matched at one junction end, which may reflect a read error. The chain has TRBV6-1 and TRBJ2-5, with 7 bases aligning to TRBD1. The V gene's germline CDR1 is MNHNS and CDR2 SASEGT. The CDR3 runs to 15 residues. The chain's CDR3 is CASREVLTGAETQYF. Here the CDR3 DNA reads TGTGCCAGCAGAGAAGTCTTAACAGGGGCAGAGACCCAGTACTTC.

This clone was counted once. The J gene is TRBJ2-3, the V gene TRBV5-4, with 8 bases that match TRBD2. The length of the CDR3 is 16 residues. The ends lost 5 bases at V and 5 bases at J; junction bases unmatched: 13. Germline CDR1 SGHNT, CDR2 YYREEE (reference sequence). The CDR3 is CASRRRGGSSRDTQYF. In DNA, the CDR3 is TGTGCCAGCAGGCGACGGGGGGGCAGTTCAAGAGATACGCAGTATTTT.

In its sample, this clone was seen once. The chain carries TRBV19 and TRBJ1-2, with a tentative D call TRBD1 (6 bases). V lost 4 bases, J lost 6 bases, and 15 bases lay in between. Germline values: CDR1 LNHDA, CDR2 SQIVND (reference sequence). CDR3 size: 14 residues. In DNA form, the CDR3 reads TGTGCCAGTAGTAGAGGGAACAGGGCGCATGGCTACACCTTC. Its translation is CASSRGNRAHGYTF.

Only a few counts were recorded for this clone. CDR3 nucleotide sequence: TGTGCCAGCAGCTTGGCCCCGGGGTTCCACGAGCAGTACTTC. Protein: CASSLAPGFHEQYF. The chain uses TRBV5-6 and TRBJ2-7, with D perhaps TRBD2 (5 bases). V lost 0 bases and J lost 5, with 12 bases in between. CDR3 size: 14 residues. Germline CDR1 and CDR2: SGHDT and YYEEEE.

The rearrangement links TRBV6-5 to TRBJ1-6; 8 nucleotides match TRBD1. After removal of 7 bases from V and 8 bases from J, the junction contained 10 bases not matched to a gene. This CDR3 spans 15 amino acids. Germline assignment: CDR1 MNHEY and CDR2 SVGAGI. The CDR3 bases are TGTGCCAGCACTCGAATGGGACAGGCGGATTCACCCCTCCACTTT. Its translation is CASTRMGQADSPLHF.

This rearrangement joins TRBV5-8 to TRBJ1-5; D is perhaps TRBD1 (6 bases). Germline V gene lookup returns CDR1 SGHTS and CDR2 YDEGEE. The CDR3 runs 18 residues. V was cut by 2 bases and J by 0 bases, with 18 bases left in between. The CDR3, as DNA: TGTGCCAGCAGCTTTAGACAGGCGCAAGTCTATAGCAATCAGCCCCAGCATTTT. Residues: CASSFRQAQVYSNQPQHF.

The rearrangement uses TRBV30 and TRBJ1-4, with no clear D. The CDR3 covers 15 residues. Germline loops: CDR1 GTSNPN, CDR2 SVGIG (reference sequence). V lost 1 base to trimming and J lost 0 bases, with 9 bases between them. CDR3: CAWSAGLSTNEKLFF. In DNA form, the CDR3 reads TGTGCCTGGAGTGCTGGGCTGTCAACTAATGAAAAACTGTTTTTT.

The chain joins TRBV30 to TRBJ2-3, with a tentative D call TRBD2 (7 bases). Germline assignment: CDR1 GTSNPN and CDR2 SVGIG (reference sequence). The CDR3 is made up of 15 amino acids. Trimming took off 0 bases at V and 7 bases at J, with 17 bases between the two ends. This chain's CDR3 is CAWSVGAAGEHTQYF. The CDR3 bases are TGTGCCTGGAGTGTGGGGGCGGCGGGGGAACATACGCAGTATTTT.

This sequence joins TRBV5-1 and TRBJ2-5; 7 bases map to TRBD2. Trimming cost V 6 bases and J 2 bases; bases outside gene matches: 7. CDR1 and CDR2 (germline): SGHRS, YFSETQ. The CDR3 runs to 14 residues. The CDR3 DNA sequence: TGCGCCAGCACTATGGCCGGGGGGCAAGAGACCCAGTACTTC. Residues: CASTMAGGQETQYF.

This CDR3 is CASSQDRDFYNEQFF. The CDR3 coding sequence is TGTGCCAGCAGCCAAGATCGGGACTTCTACAATGAGCAGTTCTTC. The rearrangement joins TRBV3-1 (or the pseudogene TRBV3-2) to TRBJ2-1; tentative D call: TRBD2 (6 bases). CDR1 and CDR2 from the germline V gene are LGHDT and YNNKEL (reference sequence). The CDR3 has 15 amino acids. V was shortened by 0 bases and J by 3 bases, with 9 bases between the two germline ends.

Worth noting for this clone: The junction shows a germline mismatch at one end, possibly a read error. This chain connects TRBV7-3 to TRBJ2-1; D unresolved. Germline V gene data show CDR1 as SGHTA and CDR2 as FQGTGA. CDR3 length: 14 residues. CDR3 bases: TGTGCCCCTGACCCCCCAAGCTCCTGCAATGAGCGGTTCTTC. Its protein is CAPDPPSSCNERFF.

The chain couples TRBV4-2 to TRBJ2-3, with 7 bases that match TRBD2. Trimming cost V 3 bases and J 4 bases; bases outside gene matches: 7. This CDR3 contains 15 residues. CDR1 and CDR2 (germline): LGHNA, YNFKEQ. The CDR3 sequence: CASSQETSEPDTQYF. CDR3 bases: TGTGCCAGCAGCCAGGAAACTAGCGAACCAGATACGCAGTATTTT.